A few counts support the clone carrying this T cell receptor beta chain. The CDR3 has 15 residues. Germline V CDR1 and CDR2: SNHLY, FYNNEI. Trimming at V came to 6 bases and at J to 0 bases, leaving 4 bases not matched to a gene. The data are from a study of blood T cell repertoires in COVID-19. In the source study's methods: Estimated nucleated cell counts came from reference gene primer amplification. Sequencing was performed with immunoSEQ multiplex PCR; in TCRdb, only in-frame clones are kept and a portion is missing. Clone size and V and J calls were adopted from that table, with D and trimming inferred from the DNA. The sample records 45,000 to 55,000 clones, 68% being singletons.

The V gene is TRBV2, the J gene TRBJ2-7; 11 nucleotides align to TRBD1. The clonotype originates from an older woman with acute or convalescent COVID-19. Input material: peripheral blood. In DNA, the CDR3 is TGTGCCAGCAGGGGACAGGGGGGGTTCTCCTACGAGCAGTACTTC. The encoded protein is CASRGQGGFSYEQYF. Combining the CDR3 with reference TRBV2 and TRBJ2-7 gives the whole variable domain EPEVTQTPSHQVTQMGQEVILRCVPISNHLYFYWYRQILGQKVEFLVSFYNNEISEKSEIFDDQFSVERPDGSNFTLKIRSTKLEDSAMYFCASRGQGGFSYEQYFGPGTRLTVT.